One T cell receptor (beta chain) is described in this entry. This specimen belongs to a study of blood T cell repertoires in COVID-19. Study background: Whether acute or convalescent, the COVID-19 samples came from the United States, Italy and Spain.

Profiling relied on immunoSEQ multiplex PCR, and the TCRdb table lists in-frame clones only, not all of them. The sample has 15,000 to 17,000 clones, 86% seen once. The sequenced sample consisted of peripheral blood. This TCR was recovered from a man between 60 and 70 years old with acute or convalescent COVID-19.

CDR3 loop: CASSPSMGENYGYTF. As DNA, the CDR3 is TGTGCCAGCTCACCCTCAATGGGAGAAAACTATGGCTACACCTTC. V and J are TRBV18 and TRBJ1-2; no definite D call. The CDR3 runs 15 residues. CDR1 and CDR2 from the germline V gene are KGHSH and LQKENI. With 3 bases removed from V and 2 bases from J, the gap between germline ends came to 13 bases.